This T cell receptor beta chain was identified during a study of T cell responses to AZD1222 COVID-19 vaccine. V dropped 3 bases and J dropped 6 bases, with 2 bases sitting between them. This CDR3 has 10 amino acids. Sequencing used immunoSEQ multiplex PCR; TCRdb keeps in-frame clones, though not all of them. The profile shows 130,000 or so clones, about 86% of them singletons. The chain uses TRBV12-3 or TRBV12-4 and TRBJ1-2, with no clear D. This clonotype was sampled from an adult in good health. The specimen was peripheral blood, collected on day 0 of AZD1222 vaccination. DNA for the CDR3: TGTGCCAGCAGTTTTAATGGCTACACCTTC. This gives the protein CASSFNGYTF.